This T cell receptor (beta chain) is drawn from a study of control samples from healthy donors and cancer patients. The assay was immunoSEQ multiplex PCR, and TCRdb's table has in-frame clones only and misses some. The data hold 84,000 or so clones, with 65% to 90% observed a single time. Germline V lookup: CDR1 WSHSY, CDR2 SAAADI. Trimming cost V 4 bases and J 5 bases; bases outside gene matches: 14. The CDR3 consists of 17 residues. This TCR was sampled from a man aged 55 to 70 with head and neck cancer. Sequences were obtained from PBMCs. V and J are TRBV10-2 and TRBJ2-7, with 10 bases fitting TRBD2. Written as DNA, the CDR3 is TGCGCCAGCAGTGTGAGCGCCCTAGCGGGAGAGAGGAACGAGCAGTACTTC. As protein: CASSVSALAGERNEQYF.